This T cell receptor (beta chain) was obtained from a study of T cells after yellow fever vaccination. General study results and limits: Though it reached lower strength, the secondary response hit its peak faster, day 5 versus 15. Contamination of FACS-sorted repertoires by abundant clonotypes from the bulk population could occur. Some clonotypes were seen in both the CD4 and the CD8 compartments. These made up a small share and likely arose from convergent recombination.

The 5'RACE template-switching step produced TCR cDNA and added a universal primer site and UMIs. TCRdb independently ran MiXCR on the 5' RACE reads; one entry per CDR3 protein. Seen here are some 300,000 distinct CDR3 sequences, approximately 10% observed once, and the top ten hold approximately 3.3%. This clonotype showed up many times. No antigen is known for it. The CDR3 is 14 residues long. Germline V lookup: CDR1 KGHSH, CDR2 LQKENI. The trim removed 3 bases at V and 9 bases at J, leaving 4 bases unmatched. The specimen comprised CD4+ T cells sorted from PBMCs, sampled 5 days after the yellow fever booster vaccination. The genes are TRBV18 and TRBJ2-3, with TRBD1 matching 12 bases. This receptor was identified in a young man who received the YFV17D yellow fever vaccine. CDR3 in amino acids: CASSPAGQGATQYF. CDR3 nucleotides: TGTGCCAGCTCACCGGCGGGACAGGGGGCGACGCAGTATTTT.